The 10 T cell receptor beta chains given below trace back to one sample, sequenced in a study of OX40 agonist ivuxolimab in advanced cancers. Assay: immunoSEQ multiplex PCR; the TCRdb copy retains only in-frame clones and omits some. Here the sample spans approximately 58,000 clones, approximately 75% being singletons. The sequencing here drew on CD4+ or CD8+ T cells sorted from blood, taken in a trial of the OX40 agonist ivuxolimab. These receptor sequences come from an adult with an advanced solid tumor such as melanoma, head and neck, liver or kidney cancer.

Concerning this clone: One end of the junction is discordant with germline, which a read error may explain. This chain uses TRBV9 with TRBJ1-6; 8 bases align to TRBD1. The CDR3 length is 15 residues. From germline, CDR1 is SGDLS and CDR2 YYNGEE. The DNA for the CDR3 is TGTACCAGCAGCGTAAGGGCAGGGGGCAGTTCACCCCTCCACTTT. This sequence encodes CTSSVRAGGSSPLHF.

There are a few counts of this clone. The rearrangement links TRBV5-4 to TRBJ2-2; D call uncertain. Per germline, CDR1 SGHNT and CDR2 YYREEE (reference sequence). V dropped 4 bases and J dropped 7 bases, with 20 bases sitting between them. The CDR3 sequence is 16 residues long. The CDR3 DNA reads TGTGCCAGCAGCCAAGGACCCACAACCTCGAGCGGGGAGCTGTTTTTT. Its translation is CASSQGPTTSSGELFF. Full variable domain (outside the CDR3, taken from reference TRBV5-4 and TRBJ2-2): ETGVTQSPTHLIKTRGQQVTLRCSSQSGHNTVSWYQQALGQGPQFIFQYYREEENGRGNFPPRFSGLQFPNYSSELNVNALELDDSALYLCASSQGPTTSSGELFFGEGSRLTVL.

The chain employs TRBV10-1 and TRBJ2-2; D unresolved. Germline V gives CDR1 WNHNN, CDR2 SYGVQD (reference sequence). The CDR3 extends over 12 amino acids. Trimming shortened V by 2 bases and J by 4 bases, and 2 bases separated the two germline ends. The CDR3 region is CASSEGTGELFF. CDR3 DNA: TGCGCCAGCAGTGAGGGCACCGGGGAGCTGTTTTTT.

This clone was recorded a few times. The rearrangement uses TRBV18 and TRBJ1-1; 8 positions agree with TRBD1. Germline V lookup: CDR1 KGHSH, CDR2 LQKENI. The CDR3 consists of 15 residues. V lost 6 bases to trimming and J lost 11 bases; unmatched junction nucleotides: 17. The CDR3 loop is CASSLGQGRVLTAFF. CDR3 DNA: TGTGCCAGCTCTCTCGGACAGGGAAGGGTATTGACTGCTTTCTTT.

The chain combines TRBV19 with TRBJ2-2; TRBD2 matches at 15 bases. This CDR3 contains 19 residues. CDR1 is LNHDA, CDR2 SQIVND, per germline (reference sequence). V lost 6 bases, J lost 0 bases, and 8 bases stayed unmatched. CDR3 residues: CASSVGLAGGGANTGELFF. CDR3 nucleotide sequence: TGTGCCAGTAGCGTCGGACTAGCGGGAGGGGGAGCGAACACCGGGGAGCTGTTTTTT.

The chain links TRBV7-9 to TRBJ2-6; tentative D call: TRBD2 (6 bases). The CDR3 has 15 residues. Per the germline V gene, CDR1 is SEHNR and CDR2 is FQNEAQ (reference sequence). The V gene lost 6 bases and the J gene lost 2 bases, with 11 bases spanning the gap. The CDR3 reads CASSYRGTGANVLTF. Written as DNA, the CDR3 is TGTGCCAGCAGTTATCGGGGGACTGGGGCCAACGTCCTGACTTTC.

A few counts support this clone. This chain uses TRBV5-6 with TRBJ2-2; 7 bases align to TRBD1. The trim removed 0 bases at V and 0 bases at J, leaving 2 bases unmatched. CDR3 length equals 16 residues. The germline CDR1 and CDR2 sequences are SGHDT and YYEEEE. The CDR3 protein is CASSLDRGANTGELFF. The CDR3 DNA follows: TGTGCCAGCAGCTTGGACAGGGGCGCGAACACCGGGGAGCTGTTTTTT.

This clone has a single count. This chain uses TRBV18 with TRBJ1-2, with D possibly TRBD1 on 5 matching bases. Germline values: CDR1 KGHSH, CDR2 LQKENI. The CDR3 extends over 14 amino acids. V lost 2 bases and J lost 8, with 15 bases in between. The CDR3, as DNA: TGTGCCAGCTCACCATCGGGCCAGGGAGTCGGCTACACCTTC. This encodes CASSPSGQGVGYTF.

The chain uses TRBV5-1 and TRBJ1-2; TRBD1 matches 8 bases. Germline CDR1 SGHRS, CDR2 YFSETQ. This CDR3 region has 13 residues. The junction had 2 bases not matched to a gene; V was cut back by 4 bases and J by 3 bases. The DNA for the CDR3 is TGCGCCAGCAGCGGACAGGGAGACTATGGCTACACCTTC. Residues: CASSGQGDYGYTF.

The chain combines TRBV29-1 with TRBJ1-1; D unresolved. V was shortened by 4 bases and J by 4 bases, with 13 bases between the two germline ends. The CDR3 runs 13 residues. CDR1 is SQVTM and CDR2 is ANQGSEA in the germline V gene. The CDR3 sequence: CSVAAAWGTEAFF. CDR3 in DNA: TGCAGCGTTGCGGCCGCATGGGGCACTGAAGCTTTCTTT.